Below are 32 T cell receptor beta chains sequenced from a single sample in a study of response to subunit inactivated influenza vaccine (dated by TCRdb to the late 2010s). Library generation was performed with RT-PCR. Reads for this sample came from an Illumina HiSeq 2500. TCRdb handled the public reads itself, with Q25 trimming in fastp and clone calling in MiXCR, and kept productive beta chains. Identical CDR3 protein sequences are pooled into one entry, listed with their most common genes and DNA. Across this sample there are hundreds of thousands of distinct CDR3 sequences, with 25% seen only once. Together, the top ten hold around 2% of the sample. The sample was CD4+ T cells sorted from PBMCs, taken more than 4 days after vaccination. The receptors derive from a man aged 45-65 years who received an inactivated influenza vaccine. Donor details come from another sample of the same person, matched by shared clones.

This chain joins TRBV20-1 and TRBJ2-1; possibly TRBD1 or TRBD2 for D (7 bases each). The V and J ends lost 0 bases and 8 bases respectively, with 14 bases between them. CDR1 DFQATT and CDR2 SNEGSKA come from the germline V gene (reference sequence). This CDR3 spans 14 amino acids. The CDR3 protein is CSARDVSGTDEQFF. The CDR3 DNA sequence: TGCAGTGCTAGAGATGTGAGCGGGACAGATGAGCAGTTCTTC.

The table lists this clonotype with a few counts. This rearrangement joins TRBV12-3 or TRBV12-4 to TRBJ1-3; D is unresolved. CDR3 length equals 15 residues. The V gene lost 2 bases and the J gene lost 3 bases, with 11 bases spanning the gap. CDR3 in DNA: TGTGCCAGCAGTTTATGGGGTGTGGGTGGAAACACCATATATTTT. Translating gives CASSLWGVGGNTIYF.

The chain has TRBV9 and TRBJ2-3; TRBD2 matches at 9 bases. CDR3 size: 17 residues. The germline gives CDR1 SGDLS, CDR2 YYNGEE. The V and J ends lost 0 bases and 5 bases, in that order; junction bases with no gene match: 10. DNA for the CDR3: TGTGCCAGCAGCGTAGCTGGGGCGGGAGGGATTCAAGATACGCAGTATTTT. Its translation is CASSVAGAGGIQDTQYF.

The V call is TRBV7-9, the J call TRBJ2-5; no reliable D call. From germline, CDR1 is SEHNR and CDR2 FQNEAQ (reference sequence). CDR3 size: 11 residues. Trimming left V 3 bases short and J 9 bases short, with 8 bases between. The CDR3 loop reads CASSLVTSQYF. The CDR3 region has the DNA TGTGCCAGCAGCTTGGTAACGTCCCAGTACTTC.

This clonotype has a handful of counts. The chain is built from TRBV5-6 and TRBJ1-4, with D uncertain. Trimming removed 2 bases at V and 5 bases at J, with 10 bases between. The CDR3 has 14 residues. Germline values: CDR1 SGHDT, CDR2 YYEEEE. The CDR3 DNA is TGTGCCAGCAGCTTTGGGAGTAACAATGAAAAACTGTTTTTT. The encoded protein is CASSFGSNNEKLFF.

This clonotype came up a few times. The rearrangement joins TRBV29-1 to TRBJ1-4, with TRBD1 matching over 9 bases. The CDR3 is 19 amino acids. The V segment lost 4 bases and the J segment 3 bases; nucleotides outside the gene matches: 18. Looked up from germline, CDR1 is SQVTM and CDR2 is ANQGSEA. The chain's CDR3 is CSVGNLVPGQGLSNEKLFF. The DNA of the CDR3 is TGCAGCGTTGGGAACTTAGTACCGGGACAGGGATTATCTAATGAAAAACTGTTTTTT.

This chain joins TRBV7-3 and TRBJ2-2; D may be TRBD1 (5 bases). The germline gives CDR1 SGHTA, CDR2 FQGTGA. Trimming left V 3 bases short and J 5 bases short, with 10 bases between. The CDR3 totals 14 residues. As DNA, the CDR3 is TGTGCCAGCAGCTTTGGGGCTCCTACCGGGGAGCTGTTTTTT. Its protein product is CASSFGAPTGELFF.

The chain uses TRBV29-1 and TRBJ2-1; 9 nucleotides match TRBD1. V was clipped by 7 bases and J by 4 bases; unmatched bases: 8. Germline lookup yields CDR1 SQVTM and CDR2 ANQGSEA. CDR3 length equals 14 residues. This CDR3 is CSAVRDRAYNEQFF. The CDR3, as DNA: TGCAGCGCTGTCCGGGACAGGGCTTACAATGAGCAGTTCTTC.

V gene TRBV10-3 combines with J gene TRBJ2-6; D remains unclear. CDR3 size: 14 residues. Germline CDR1 and CDR2: ENHRY and SYGVKD. V was pared by 7 bases and J by 1 base, with 8 bases between. CDR3 in DNA: TGTGCCATCACCAACCTTTCTGGGGCCAACGTCCTGACTTTC. This sequence encodes CAITNLSGANVLTF.

This clonotype was counted at least ten times. This sequence joins TRBV6-2 or TRBV6-3 and TRBJ2-2; 8 bases line up with TRBD1. Germline CDR1 reads MNHEY; CDR2 reads SVGEGT. Losses at the gene ends were 7 bases for V and 1 base for J; bases not matched to a gene: 5. This CDR3 is built from 15 residues. CDR3 nucleotides: TGTGCCAGCAAAAACGACAGGGGGAACACCGGGGAGCTGTTTTTT. It encodes CASKNDRGNTGELFF.

This clonotype has just a few counts. The chain's CDR3 is CATGGGQTYEQYF. In nucleotides, the CDR3 is TGTGCCACTGGAGGAGGGCAGACCTACGAGCAGTACTTC. The J gene is TRBJ2-7, the V gene TRBV21-1; the D call of TRBD2 is as the table states it, not checked on the DNA. TRBV21-1 is described as a pseudogene. The CDR3 length is 13 residues.

This clonotype showed up just a few times. The genes are TRBV29-1 and TRBJ2-5, with D maybe TRBD2 (7 bases). This CDR3 spans 13 amino acids. CDR1 SQVTM and CDR2 ANQGSEA come from the germline V gene. The ends were cut back, 5 bases at V and 10 bases at J, with 20 bases in the middle. The DNA for the CDR3 is TGCAGCGTTCTTAAGGGGGGGCCCTCGGACCAGTACTTC. This gives the protein CSVLKGGPSDQYF.

Only a few counts were recorded for this clonotype. The chain combines TRBV28 with TRBJ1-2, with 7 positions matching TRBD1. J was trimmed by 6 bases and V by 5 bases; bases with no gene match: 12. Germline loops: CDR1 MDHEN, CDR2 SYDVKM. This CDR3 is 15 amino acids long. CDR3 sequence reads: CASSAPGQGEDGYTF. In DNA form, the CDR3 reads TGTGCCAGCAGTGCCCCCGGGCAGGGGGAGGATGGCTACACCTTC.

This clonotype was picked up a small number of times. The chain carries TRBV12-3 or TRBV12-4 and TRBJ2-1, with D perhaps TRBD1 (7 bases). Trimming took off 3 bases at V and 3 bases at J, with 12 bases between the two ends. This CDR3 spans 15 amino acids. The CDR3 DNA reads TGTGCCAGCAGTTTTCAGGGGGGACGCTACAATGAGCAGTTCTTC. Translation gives CASSFQGGRYNEQFF.

This clonotype was counted a few times. This chain's CDR3 is CASSQAPPPVGEQYF. CDR3 DNA sequence: TGCGCCAGCAGCCAAGCCCCGCCCCCGGTGGGCGAGCAGTACTTC. The chain couples TRBV4-3 to TRBJ2-7; D not resolved. Germline CDR1 and CDR2: LGHNA and YSLEER. The germline V and J ends were trimmed by 1 base and 6 bases, with 16 bases remaining between them. This CDR3 spans 15 amino acids.

The sample holds a few counts of this clonotype. CDR3 DNA: TGTGCCAGCAGCCCATATGCAGCATGGAACACCGGGGAGCTGTTTTTT. Its translation is CASSPYAAWNTGELFF. The V gene is TRBV7-2, the J gene TRBJ2-2, with D hard to call. With 5 bases removed from V and 1 base from J, the gap between germline ends came to 14 bases. The CDR3 is 16 residues long. Per the germline V gene, CDR1 is SGHTA and CDR2 is FQGNSA. Full variable domain (rest looked up from reference TRBV7-2 and TRBJ2-2): GAGVSQSPSNKVTEKGKDVELRCDPISGHTALYWYRQSLGQGLEFLIYFQGNSAPDKSGLPSDRFSAERTGGSVSTLTIQRTQQEDSAVYLCASSPYAAWNTGELFFGEGSRLTVL.

The rearrangement uses TRBV3-1 and TRBJ2-3; 7 bases align to TRBD2. J was trimmed by 4 bases and V by 3 bases; bases with no gene match: 7. The CDR3 loop spans 15 amino acids. The germline gives CDR1 LGHDT, CDR2 YNNKEL (reference sequence). The CDR3 DNA is TGTGCCAGCAGCCAGGGAGCGGGATTCGCAGATACGCAGTATTTT. It encodes CASSQGAGFADTQYF.

The genes are TRBV30 and TRBJ2-3; D uncertain. Trimming removed 1 base at V and 10 bases at J, with 12 bases between. The CDR3 contains 12 residues. CDR1 and CDR2 (germline): GTSNPN, SVGIG (reference sequence). CDR3 DNA: TGTGCCTGGAGTGGGCCTACCCTCGCGCAGTATTTT. It encodes CAWSGPTLAQYF.

The V gene is TRBV7-3, the J gene TRBJ2-5; 7 bases match TRBD2. The CDR3 loop spans 13 amino acids. Germline V gene sequence: CDR1 SGHTA, CDR2 FQGTGA. V dropped 3 bases and J dropped 6; count of bases not matched to a gene: 4. CDR3 nucleotides: TGTGCCAGCAGCTTGGCTAGCGGTCAGACCCAGTACTTC. Translating it yields CASSLASGQTQYF.

This rearrangement joins TRBV7-9 to TRBJ2-3; no reliable D call. The CDR3 has 13 residues. The germline gives CDR1 SEHNR, CDR2 FQNEAQ (reference sequence). Trimming took 7 bases from V and 4 from J, leaving 12 bases between them. CDR3 sequence: CASNGLVADTQYF. CDR3 DNA: TGTGCCAGCAATGGGTTAGTCGCAGATACGCAGTATTTT.

The chain is built from TRBV7-8 and TRBJ2-1; D ambiguous. CDR3 size: 14 residues. Germline values: CDR1 SGHVS, CDR2 FQNEAQ. V lost 0 bases, J lost 5 bases, and 8 bases lay in between. In DNA form, the CDR3 reads TGTGCCAGCAGCTTAGCGGACGCGGACAATGAGCAGTTCTTC. Its protein product is CASSLADADNEQFF.

This clonotype was picked up a small number of times. This chain connects TRBV7-9 to TRBJ1-4; D gene uncertain. CDR3 length equals 10 residues. CDR1 is SEHNR, CDR2 FQNEAQ, per germline (reference sequence). The germline V and J ends were trimmed by 5 bases and 6 bases, with 1 base remaining between them. The CDR3 DNA sequence: TGTGCCAGCAGCGATGAAAAACTGTTTTTT. Protein sequence: CASSDEKLFF.

This clonotype turned up a few times. The genes are TRBV20-1 and TRBJ1-1; D remains unclear. V was clipped by 6 bases and J by 0 bases, with 14 bases between them. The germline CDR1 and CDR2 sequences are DFQATT and SNEGSKA (reference sequence). The CDR3 contains 14 residues. In DNA, the CDR3 is TGCAGTGCCTCAGCACGGCTAGTGAACACTGAAGCTTTCTTT. Residues: CSASARLVNTEAFF.

This clonotype was seen only a few times. The CDR3 loop reads CASSLGVLSEQFF. Written as DNA, the CDR3 is TGTGCCAGCAGCTTAGGGGTGTTGAGTGAGCAGTTCTTC. The rearrangement uses TRBV11-2 and TRBJ2-1; no clear D. From germline, CDR1 is SGHAT and CDR2 FQNNGV. Trimming shortened V by 1 base and J by 9 bases, and 10 bases separated the two germline ends. This CDR3 has 13 amino acids.

The V gene is TRBV7-9, the J gene TRBJ2-3; either TRBD1 or TRBD2 may fit D (6 bases each). The germline V gene encodes CDR1 SEHNR and CDR2 FQNEAQ (reference sequence). V lost 5 bases to trimming and J lost 3 bases, with 18 bases between them. This CDR3 comprises 16 residues. Here the CDR3 DNA reads TGTGCCAGCAGCCCATCCGGGGGCAGGGGTACAGATACGCAGTATTTT. Its translation: CASSPSGGRGTDTQYF.

The V and J genes are TRBV7-2 and TRBJ2-7, with D uncertain. V was shortened by 6 bases and J by 2 bases, with 8 bases between the two germline ends. Germline CDR1 and CDR2: SGHTA and FQGNSA. The CDR3 spans 12 residues. The CDR3 spells CASSRPTYEQYF. The CDR3 DNA reads TGTGCCAGCAGTCGCCCCACCTACGAGCAGTACTTC.

This rearrangement joins TRBV12-3 or TRBV12-4 to TRBJ2-5; 7 nucleotides agree with TRBD2. CDR3 size: 13 residues. The V segment lost 3 bases and the J segment 5 bases; nucleotides outside the gene matches: 3. The CDR3 nucleotides read TGTGCCAGCAGTTTTCACGGGAGGGAGACCCAGTACTTC. Its translation is CASSFHGRETQYF.

This clonotype was picked up a small number of times. The V gene is TRBV5-1, the J gene TRBJ2-7, with TRBD1 matching 7 bases. CDR1 SGHRS and CDR2 YFSETQ come from the germline V gene. V was pared by 4 bases and J by 2 bases, with 12 bases of the junction left unmatched. The length of the CDR3 is 16 residues. In DNA, the CDR3 is TGCGCCAGCAGCCCCGGTGTTGGTCAGGGGGCCTACGAGCAGTACTTC. Protein sequence: CASSPGVGQGAYEQYF.

V is TRBV6-2 or TRBV6-3 and J is TRBJ2-4; 7 bases agree with TRBD2. Germline trimming cut 4 bases from V and 0 bases from J; bases unmatched to any gene: 6. The CDR3 totals 16 residues. In germline, CDR1 is MNHEY, CDR2 SVGEGT. CDR3 DNA sequence: TGTGCCAGCAGTTTCCAAGTAGCGGGAGCCAAAAACATTCAGTACTTC. Protein product: CASSFQVAGAKNIQYF.

This sequence joins TRBV20-1 and TRBJ1-1, with 7 bases matching TRBD1. With V trimmed by 0 bases and J by 1 base, 8 bases remained unmatched. Germline V CDR1 and CDR2: DFQATT, SNEGSKA (reference sequence). CDR3 size: 16 residues. CDR3 sequence reads: CSARDPSTGRNTEAFF. The CDR3 region has the DNA TGCAGTGCTAGAGATCCGTCGACAGGGAGGAACACTGAAGCTTTCTTT.

The chain uses TRBV7-2 and TRBJ2-1; tentatively, D is TRBD1 or TRBD2 (5 bases each). Germline CDR1 SGHTA, CDR2 FQGNSA. CDR3 length: 15 residues. V lost 3 bases, J lost 5 bases, and 14 bases lay in between. The CDR3 DNA reads as TGTGCCAGCAGCTTCCGGGGATGGGGGAACAATGAGCAGTTCTTC. It is translated as CASSFRGWGNNEQFF. The entire variable domain, with the rest obtained from reference TRBV7-2 and TRBJ2-1, is as follows: GAGVSQSPSNKVTEKGKDVELRCDPISGHTALYWYRQSLGQGLEFLIYFQGNSAPDKSGLPSDRFSAERTGGSVSTLTIQRTQQEDSAVYLCASSFRGWGNNEQFFGPGTRLTVL.

This rearrangement joins TRBV12-3 or TRBV12-4 to TRBJ2-1, with 8 bases that match TRBD2. The CDR3 extends over 15 amino acids. V was pared by 5 bases and J by 3 bases, with 6 bases of the junction left unmatched. CDR3 nucleotides: TGTGCCAGCAGTAGCGGGGGCGCCCACTACAATGAGCAGTTCTTC. It specifies CASSSGGAHYNEQFF.